The rows below give T cell receptor beta chains drawn from one sample of a study of PD-1 blockade in mismatch repair-deficient tumors. Method: immunoSEQ multiplex PCR; TCRdb's copy keeps in-frame clones and lacks some. The sample lists about 84,000 clones, over 70% occurring once. Here the sequenced sample was peripheral blood, taken 12 weeks after starting pembrolizumab. These receptors were obtained from an adult with mismatch repair-deficient cancer. Each CDR3 is given with its conserved first and last residue. D genes are given only for firm matches. Not all rows give a size; the values are once, few, many and, for expanded clones, a class.

J gene: TRBJ2-1
V gene: TRBV5-4
clone size: .
D gene: TRBD1
CDR3 protein: CASGPGGLVVNEQFF
CDR3 DNA: TGTGCCAGCGGGCCAGGGGGCCTCGTTGTTAATGAGCAGTTCTTC

J gene: TRBJ2-1
V gene: TRBV6-6
clone size: .
D gene: .
CDR3 protein: CASSRNPRVAEQFF
CDR3 DNA: TGTGCCAGCAGTCGTAACCCCAGGGTAGCCGAGCAGTTCTTC

J gene: TRBJ2-6
V gene: TRBV29-1
clone size: .
D gene: .
CDR3 protein: CSVEDRATGANVLTF
CDR3 DNA: TGCAGCGTTGAAGATCGGGCAACTGGGGCCAACGTCCTGACTTTC

J gene: TRBJ2-2
V gene: TRBV5-4
clone size: .
D gene: .
CDR3 protein: CASSAGRSTGELFF
CDR3 DNA: TGTGCCAGCAGCGCCGGAAGAAGCACCGGGGAGCTGTTTTTT

J gene: TRBJ2-7
V gene: TRBV19
clone size: few
D gene: .
CDR3 protein: CASSINPGADEQYF
CDR3 DNA: TGTGCCAGTAGTATTAATCCGGGTGCGGACGAGCAGTACTTC

J gene: TRBJ2-5
V gene: TRBV7-9
clone size: .
D gene: .
CDR3 protein: CASSTHWASDQETQYF
CDR3 DNA: TGTGCCAGCAGCACACACTGGGCTAGCGACCAAGAGACCCAGTACTTC

J gene: TRBJ1-5
V gene: TRBV7-6
clone size: .
D gene: .
CDR3 protein: CASSIQGGQPQHF
CDR3 DNA: TGTGCCAGCAGCATCCAGGGCGGTCAGCCCCAGCATTTT

J gene: TRBJ1-4
V gene: TRBV7-8
clone size: .
D gene: .
CDR3 protein: CASSHRESKEKLFF
CDR3 DNA: TGTGCCAGCAGCCACAGGGAATCCAAAGAAAAACTGTTTTTT

J gene: TRBJ2-3
V gene: TRBV7-8
clone size: .
D gene: TRBD2
CDR3 protein: CASSHRLAGGTDTQYF
CDR3 DNA: TGTGCCAGCAGCCATCGCCTAGCGGGAGGGACAGATACGCAGTATTTT

J gene: TRBJ2-7
V gene: TRBV7-2
clone size: .
D gene: TRBD1
CDR3 protein: CASSLDRGYEQYF
CDR3 DNA: TGTGCCAGCAGCTTGGACAGGGGCTACGAGCAGTACTTC

J gene: TRBJ2-5
V gene: TRBV7-3
clone size: once
D gene: TRBD1
CDR3 protein: CASSLLGQEAGETQYF
CDR3 DNA: TGTGCCAGCAGCTTACTCGGACAGGAGGCCGGGGAGACCCAGTACTTC

J gene: TRBJ2-1
V gene: TRBV7-8
clone size: .
D gene: .
CDR3 protein: CASSSWDPKGEQFF
CDR3 DNA: TGTGCCAGCAGCTCCTGGGACCCGAAGGGTGAGCAGTTCTTC

J gene: TRBJ2-2
V gene: TRBV19
clone size: .
D gene: TRBD1
CDR3 protein: CASWGQGNTGELFF
CDR3 DNA: TGTGCCAGTTGGGGACAGGGGAACACCGGGGAGCTGTTTTTT

J gene: TRBJ2-7
V gene: TRBV27
clone size: once
D gene: .
CDR3 protein: CASSLAGHYEQYF
CDR3 DNA: TGTGCCAGCAGTTTAGCGGGTCACTACGAGCAGTACTTC

J gene: TRBJ2-7
V gene: TRBV2
clone size: .
D gene: .
CDR3 protein: CASSEAGQTYEQYF
CDR3 DNA: TGTGCCAGCAGTGAAGCGGGACAAACCTACGAGCAGTACTTC

J gene: TRBJ2-2
V gene: TRBV9
clone size: .
D gene: TRBD2
CDR3 protein: CASSDSGAGELFF
CDR3 DNA: TGTGCCAGCAGCGACAGCGGGGCCGGGGAGCTGTTTTTT

J gene: TRBJ2-1
V gene: TRBV7-2
clone size: once
D gene: TRBD2
CDR3 protein: CASSLRRTGTSGRAEQFF
CDR3 DNA: TGTGCCAGCAGCTTGAGGAGAACCGGGACTAGCGGGCGAGCTGAGCAGTTCTTC

J gene: TRBJ1-1
V gene: TRBV5-1
clone size: few
D gene: .
CDR3 protein: CASSLAQGGATEAFF
CDR3 DNA: TGCGCCAGCAGCTTGGCCCAAGGCGGAGCCACTGAAGCTTTCTTT

J gene: TRBJ1-2
V gene: TRBV19
clone size: .
D gene: .
CDR3 protein: CASSIDGRGVYGYTF
CDR3 DNA: TGTGCCAGTAGTATAGATGGGAGGGGCGTCTATGGCTACACCTTC

J gene: TRBJ2-1
V gene: TRBV11-3
clone size: .
D gene: TRBD1
CDR3 protein: CASSLEDRGNEQFF
CDR3 DNA: TGTGCCAGCAGCTTAGAGGACAGGGGAAATGAGCAGTTCTTC

J gene: TRBJ2-5
V gene: TRBV7-8
clone size: few
D gene: TRBD2
CDR3 protein: CASSLDRTSGRDQETQYF
CDR3 DNA: TGTGCCAGCAGCTTGGACAGAACTAGCGGGAGGGACCAAGAGACCCAGTACTTC

J gene: TRBJ1-2
V gene: TRBV5-6
clone size: .
D gene: TRBD1
CDR3 protein: CASSLEQGARGYTF
CDR3 DNA: TGTGCCAGCAGCTTAGAACAGGGGGCTCGCGGCTACACCTTC

J gene: TRBJ1-2
V gene: TRBV10-3
clone size: .
D gene: .
CDR3 protein: CAISDRAASNYGYTF
CDR3 DNA: TGTGCCATCAGTGATCGGGCGGCCTCTAACTATGGCTACACCTTC

J gene: TRBJ2-1
V gene: TRBV19
clone size: .
D gene: .
CDR3 protein: CASSTLGPGDHEQFF
CDR3 DNA: TGTGCCAGTAGTACCCTTGGGCCAGGGGACCATGAGCAGTTCTTC

J gene: TRBJ1-2
V gene: TRBV6-5
clone size: .
D gene: .
CDR3 protein: CASSYLAPTSYGYTF
CDR3 DNA: TGTGCCAGCAGTTACCTGGCCCCGACCTCCTATGGCTACACCTTC

J gene: TRBJ1-4
V gene: TRBV6-5
clone size: once
D gene: .
CDR3 protein: CASSYSSNTDEKLFF
CDR3 DNA: TGTGCCAGCAGTTACTCCTCGAACACCGACGAAAAACTGTTTTTT